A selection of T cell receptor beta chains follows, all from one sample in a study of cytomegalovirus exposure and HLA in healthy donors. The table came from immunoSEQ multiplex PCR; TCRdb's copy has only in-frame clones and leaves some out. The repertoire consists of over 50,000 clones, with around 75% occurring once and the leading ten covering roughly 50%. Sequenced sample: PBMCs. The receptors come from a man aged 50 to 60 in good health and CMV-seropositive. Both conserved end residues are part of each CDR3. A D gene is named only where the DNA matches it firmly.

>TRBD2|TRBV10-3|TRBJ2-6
TGTGCCACAATGGGGGGGTACGGGGCCAACGTCCTGACTTTC
CATMGGYGANVLTF
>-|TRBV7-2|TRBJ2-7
TGTGCCAGCAGCCCGAGCCAGGGGTACGAGCAGTACTTC
CASSPSQGYEQYF
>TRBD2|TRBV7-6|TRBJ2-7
TGTGCCAGCAGCTTATTGGGCGGGGGGGGAGTGGAGCAGTACTTC
CASSLLGGGGVEQYF
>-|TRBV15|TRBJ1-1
TGTGGCACCGGGCTCGGGATGAACACTGAAGCTTTCTTT
CGTGLGMNTEAFF
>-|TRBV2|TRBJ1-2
TGTGCCAGCAGTGAAGAGGAGTATGGCTACACCTTC
CASSEEEYGYTF
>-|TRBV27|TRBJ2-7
TGTGCCAGCAGTTCAACAGGGTCCCTGTCCTACGAGCAGTACTTC
CASSSTGSLSYEQYF
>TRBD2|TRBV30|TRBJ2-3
TGTGCCTGCCTTGGGGGACTAGCAGATACTAGCACAGATACGCAGTATTTT
CACLGGLADTSTDTQYF
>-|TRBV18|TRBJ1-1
TGTGCCACCCTCCAGGGAATTAACACTGAAGCTTTCTTT
CATLQGINTEAFF
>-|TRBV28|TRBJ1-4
TGTGCCAGCCGGGAGAGCCTTGCAACTAATGAAAAACTGTTTTTT
CASRESLATNEKLFF
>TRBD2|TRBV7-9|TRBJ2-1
TGTGCCAGCAGCTTAGTCGGGACTAGCGGGCGGAATGAGCAGTTCTTC
CASSLVGTSGRNEQFF
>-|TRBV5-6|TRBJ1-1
TGTGCCAGCAGCTTGGCGTCTTTCTTATCGCGGGGTAACACTGAAGCTTTCTTT
CASSLASFLSRGNTEAFF
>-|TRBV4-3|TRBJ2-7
TGCGCCAGCAGCCACGAGAGACAGGCTACTTACGAGCAGTACTTC
CASSHERQATYEQYF